This T cell receptor (beta chain) was retrieved from a study of blood T cell repertoires in COVID-19. Across the whole study: PBMCs, B-cell-depleted T cells, or T cells provided the cDNA or gDNA that made up the material.

The study drew participants aged about 18 to 89 years from around 24 US areas. Recovery meant two consecutive negative NP/OP PCR tests, professional clearance, or resolved symptoms. Authors' data handling: Amplification with reference gene primers provided the estimates of nucleated cell counts. Libraries were prepared by immunoSEQ multiplex PCR; TCRdb keeps only in-frame clonotypes and omits some of them. For V, J and clone size, that table is used; D and trimming come from the DNA. The data hold fewer than 450,000 clones, with less than 95% observed a single time. Source material: PBMCs or T cells enriched from blood (not recorded which). The clonotype originates from a man aged 18 to 35 who had recovered from COVID-19.

The CDR3 DNA is TGTGCCAGCAGTGATCCATCTAGCGGGGGGCGGAGAGATACGCAGTATTTT. The encoded protein is CASSDPSSGGRRDTQYF. V and J are TRBV6-1 and TRBJ2-3; TRBD2 agrees at 11 bases. This CDR3 region has 17 residues. The germline V gene encodes CDR1 MNHNS and CDR2 SASEGT. V dropped 3 bases and J dropped 5; count of bases not matched to a gene: 10.